The following is a TCR beta chain sequence with its context. Its cognate antigen is unknown. The time point is: baseline, week 1 (first vaccination visit). Treatment: pre-vaccination baseline after standard-of-care therapy. This sample was included in a study of a mutant IDH1 vaccine in newly diagnosed glioma. Study overall: Males made up approximately 62% and females roughly 40% of treated patients, whose mean age was approximately 43 years. Patients got radiotherapy, temozolomide, or both beforehand, and most got both. Overall study findings and caveats: Pseudoprogression appears to have had no connection to changes in top peripheral T cell clonotypes.

Germline assignment: CDR1 SGHTA and CDR2 FQGNSA. Trimming took 5 bases from V and 6 from J, leaving 17 bases between them. The CDR3 length is 14 residues. Sequenced by immunoSEQ multiplex PCR; TCRdb stores in-frame clones only, minus some. The table has about 67,000 clones, 65% to 85% seen once. The sequence was collected from a woman in her late teens or twenties with glioma. Some clones in this sample may be carry-over from other donors' samples. The sequenced sample was peripheral blood mononuclear cells (PBMCs), obtained from a glioma patient treated with radiotherapy, temozolomide or both. This chain links TRBV7-2 with TRBJ2-7; D not certain. In DNA, the CDR3 is TGTGCCAGCAGCGCCTCGCGGAGCACCTCCGAGCAGTACTTC. Translation gives CASSASRSTSEQYF.